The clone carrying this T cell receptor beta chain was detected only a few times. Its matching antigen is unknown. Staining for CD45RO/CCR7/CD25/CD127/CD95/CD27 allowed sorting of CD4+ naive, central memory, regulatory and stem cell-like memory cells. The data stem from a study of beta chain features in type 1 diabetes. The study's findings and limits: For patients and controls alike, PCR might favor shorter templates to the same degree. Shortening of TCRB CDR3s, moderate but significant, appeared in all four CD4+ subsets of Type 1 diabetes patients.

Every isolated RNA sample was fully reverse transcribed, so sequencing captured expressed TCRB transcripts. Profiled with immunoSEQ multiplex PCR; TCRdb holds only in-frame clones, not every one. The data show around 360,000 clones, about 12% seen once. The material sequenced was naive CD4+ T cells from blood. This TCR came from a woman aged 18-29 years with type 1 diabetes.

The CDR3 sequence: CASSLSYNEQFF. CDR3 coding DNA: TGTGCCAGCAGCCTATCCTACAATGAGCAGTTCTTC. The V gene is TRBV9, the J gene TRBJ2-1; D not resolved. With 4 bases removed from V and 1 base from J, the gap between germline ends came to 3 bases. The germline gives CDR1 SGDLS, CDR2 YYNGEE. CDR3 size: 12 residues.